These 26 T cell receptor beta chains originate from one sample sequenced in a study of early T cells in non-severe SARS-CoV-2 infection. Each CDR3 protein is one row after TCRdb ran MiXCR on the 5' RACE reads. The top ten hold roughly 3.2% of the sample, which has about 60,000 distinct CDR3 sequences, less than 9.5% seen once. The sample comprised whole blood. The receptors here all came from an adult who was a healthcare worker with PCR-confirmed SARS-CoV-2 infection or an uninfected control (not recorded which).

This clonotype was seen only a few times. The rearrangement links TRBV9 to TRBJ2-1; D tentatively fits TRBD1 or TRBD2 (5 bases each). Germline lookup yields CDR1 SGDLS and CDR2 YYNGEE. This CDR3 is built from 14 residues. Trimming cost V 0 bases and J 2 bases, with 6 bases left between them. CDR3 coding DNA: TGTGCCAGCAGCGTAGCGGGGCCCTACAATGAGCAGTTCTTC. This encodes CASSVAGPYNEQFF.

This clonotype was counted many times. The chain links TRBV15 to TRBJ2-7, with unresolved D. Trimming removed 1 base from V and 4 bases from J, with 2 bases in between. This CDR3 contains 11 residues. Germline V lookup: CDR1 LNHNV, CDR2 YYDKDF (reference sequence). In DNA form, the CDR3 reads TGTGCCACCAGCAGAGGGTACGAGCAGTACTTC. It is translated as CATSRGYEQYF. Together with reference TRBV15 and TRBJ2-7, the CDR3 gives the full variable domain: DAMVIQNPRYQVTQFGKPVTLSCSQTLNHNVMYWYQQKSSQAPKLLFHYYDKDFNNEADTPDNFQSRRPNTSFCFLDIRSPGLGDTAMYLCATSRGYEQYFGPGTRLTVT.

The genes are TRBV7-2 and TRBJ2-5; TRBD2 aligns across 11 bases. J gave up 4 bases and V 5 bases, and 9 bases lay outside the gene matches. The CDR3 totals 16 residues. The V gene's germline CDR1 is SGHTA and CDR2 FQGNSA. This CDR3 reads CASSPPRLAGSETQYF. The CDR3 DNA is TGTGCCAGCAGCCCTCCACGACTAGCGGGGTCAGAGACCCAGTACTTC. Complete variable domain (other parts from reference TRBV7-2 and TRBJ2-5): GAGVSQSPSNKVTEKGKDVELRCDPISGHTALYWYRQSLGQGLEFLIYFQGNSAPDKSGLPSDRFSAERTGGSVSTLTIQRTQQEDSAVYLCASSPPRLAGSETQYFGPGTRLLVL.

This clonotype was counted only a few times. CDR3 region: CSARPQRRDSTDTQYF. The CDR3 DNA sequence: TGCAGCGCCCGGCCACAGAGGCGGGATTCCACAGATACGCAGTATTTT. The chain carries TRBV29-1 and TRBJ2-3; perhaps TRBD2 as D (6 bases). This CDR3 comprises 16 residues. The V end was cut by 7 bases, the J end by 2 bases, with 22 bases between. Germline V gene data show CDR1 as SQVTM and CDR2 as ANQGSEA.

The sample holds many counts of this clonotype. The V call is TRBV19, the J call TRBJ2-7; D is undetermined. Germline CDR1 reads LNHDA; CDR2 reads SQIVND (reference sequence). V lost 3 bases, J lost 8 bases, and 20 bases lay in between. This CDR3 has 15 residues. CDR3 nucleotides: TGTGCCAGTAGTATTACGGGCCCTCCGAACCCCCAGCAGTACTTC. Its translation is CASSITGPPNPQQYF.

This clonotype was seen a few times. V gene TRBV6-5 combines with J gene TRBJ2-4, with D possibly matching TRBD1 (6 bases). The CDR3 spans 15 residues. V shed 6 bases and J shed 5 bases, with 17 bases lying between them. Germline V lookup: CDR1 MNHEY, CDR2 SVGAGI. CDR3 bases: TGTGCCAGCAGCCAGGGTCCGGACAGAGAAAACATTCAGTACTTC. Its translation is CASSQGPDRENIQYF.

This clonotype was seen only a few times. This sequence joins TRBV12-3 or TRBV12-4 and TRBJ1-2, with D unclear. The CDR3 extends over 13 amino acids. V lost 5 bases and J 11 bases, leaving 18 bases between the germline ends. CDR3 in amino acids: CASSPHPPERYTF. The CDR3 DNA follows: TGTGCCAGCAGTCCCCACCCCCCGGAGCGATACACCTTC.

The V gene is TRBV11-3, the J gene TRBJ2-1, with D perhaps given as TRBD1 or TRBD2 (5 bases each). The length of the CDR3 is 12 residues. V was clipped by 8 bases and J by 8 bases, with 13 bases between them. The germline V gene has CDR1 SGHNT and CDR2 YENEEA. The DNA for the CDR3 is TGTGCCAGCTCGAGGGGAGACGATGAGCAGTTCTTC. This sequence encodes CASSRGDDEQFF.

This clonotype was counted many times. The chain joins TRBV20-1 to TRBJ2-2; TRBD2 is a possible D gene (6 bases). The CDR3 is made up of 15 amino acids. Germline V lookup: CDR1 DFQATT, CDR2 SNEGSKA (reference sequence). With 1 base removed from V and 1 base from J, the gap between germline ends came to 10 bases. The CDR3 loop reads CSARGRRENTGELFF. The CDR3 coding sequence is TGCAGTGCTAGAGGACGGCGGGAGAACACCGGGGAGCTGTTTTTT.

V is TRBV29-1 and J is TRBJ2-7; 10 bases agree with TRBD1. CDR1 is SQVTM and CDR2 is ANQGSEA in the germline V gene. V was pared by 2 bases and J by 3 bases, with 4 bases of the junction left unmatched. The CDR3 spans 14 residues. CDR3 in DNA: TGCAGCGTTGAACGAGGACAGGGGGGCTACGAGCAGTACTTC. It codes for CSVERGQGGYEQYF.

This chain uses TRBV29-1 with TRBJ2-7; D unresolved. The CDR3 length is 12 residues. Germline V gene lookup returns CDR1 SQVTM and CDR2 ANQGSEA. V was trimmed by 4 bases and J by 3 bases, leaving 10 bases between them. The CDR3 loop reads CSVAYSFYEQYF. For the CDR3, the DNA is TGCAGCGTTGCGTACAGCTTCTACGAGCAGTACTTC.

A few counts support this clonotype. The genes are TRBV15 and TRBJ2-1; 7 bases fit TRBD2. The trim removed 1 base at V and 0 bases at J, leaving 6 bases unmatched. Germline lookup yields CDR1 LNHNV and CDR2 YYDKDF (reference sequence). The CDR3 runs to 17 residues. The DNA for the CDR3 is TGTGCCACCAGCAGAGCGGGGGGTTTGAGCTCCTACAATGAGCAGTTCTTC. Residues: CATSRAGGLSSYNEQFF. Using reference TRBV15 and TRBJ2-1 for the parts outside the CDR3, the full variable domain is DAMVIQNPRYQVTQFGKPVTLSCSQTLNHNVMYWYQQKSSQAPKLLFHYYDKDFNNEADTPDNFQSRRPNTSFCFLDIRSPGLGDTAMYLCATSRAGGLSSYNEQFFGPGTRLTVL.

This clonotype was picked up many times. The V gene is TRBV7-3, the J gene TRBJ2-1; 8 bases are a match to TRBD2. The CDR3 covers 14 residues. V shed 2 bases and J 6 bases; nucleotides not matched to a gene: 3. CDR1 is SGHTA, CDR2 FQGTGA, per germline. CDR3 residues: CASSLGLAGNEQFF. In DNA, the CDR3 is TGTGCCAGCAGCTTAGGGCTAGCGGGCAATGAGCAGTTCTTC.

In DNA, the CDR3 is TGCAGTGCTAGAGGTAGAGAAATAGGGACCCAGTACTTC. Translating it yields CSARGREIGTQYF. The rearrangement uses TRBV20-1 and TRBJ2-5, with D uncertain. The length of the CDR3 is 13 residues. Deletions cut 1 base from V and 7 bases from J, with 13 bases between. CDR1 and CDR2 (germline): DFQATT, SNEGSKA (reference sequence).

This clonotype was observed at least ten times. The CDR3: CASSKDRGFWDSDLHEQYF. The CDR3 DNA sequence: TGTGCCAGCAGCAAAGATAGGGGCTTCTGGGACAGCGATCTCCACGAGCAGTACTTC. The V and J genes are TRBV21-1 and TRBJ2-7; TRBD1, as called in the table, went unchecked against the DNA. TRBV21-1 is shown as a pseudogene. The CDR3 consists of 19 residues.

This chain joins TRBV10-3 and TRBJ2-7; D gene ambiguous. This CDR3 contains 12 residues. Germline CDR1 and CDR2: ENHRY and SYGVKD. Deletions cut 2 bases from V and 2 bases from J, with 4 bases between. The CDR3 bases are TGTGCCATCAGTGAGCAAACCTACGAGCAGTACTTC. Protein sequence: CAISEQTYEQYF.

The chain carries TRBV20-1 and TRBJ2-2; D might be TRBD2 (5 bases). Germline-derived CDR1 and CDR2 are DFQATT and SNEGSKA (reference sequence). The CDR3 contains 16 residues. Trimming left V 1 base short and J 1 base short, with 13 bases between. CDR3 sequence: CSARGEKGRNTGELFF. CDR3 bases: TGCAGTGCTAGAGGGGAGAAGGGCAGGAACACCGGGGAGCTGTTTTTT.

This clonotype was detected only a few times. CDR3 protein: CASSLGGQHQETQYF. The CDR3 DNA sequence: TGTGCCAGCAGCTTAGGTGGCCAGCACCAAGAGACCCAGTACTTC. V usage is TRBV11-3 and J usage is TRBJ2-5, with no clear D. The CDR3 loop spans 15 amino acids. Germline lookup yields CDR1 SGHNT and CDR2 YENEEA. The ends were cut back, 1 base at V and 0 bases at J, with 9 bases in the middle.

V and J are TRBV4-1 and TRBJ2-1; TRBD2 aligns across 13 bases. The CDR3 sequence is 16 residues long. The V segment lost 1 base and the J segment 8 bases; nucleotides outside the gene matches: 5. Germline CDR1 reads MGHRA; CDR2 reads YSYEKL. The CDR3 region is CASSQARTSGSHEQFF. In nucleotides, the CDR3 is TGCGCCAGCAGCCAAGCCCGGACTAGCGGGAGCCATGAGCAGTTCTTC.

This sequence joins TRBV7-2 and TRBJ2-3; TRBD2 aligns across 7 bases. The germline CDR1 and CDR2 sequences are SGHTA and FQGNSA. This CDR3 has 17 amino acids. V lost 4 bases and J lost 2; bases outside the gene matches: 12. CDR3 residues: CASSSSRASGYTDTQYF. CDR3 coding DNA: TGTGCCAGCAGCTCCAGCCGGGCTAGCGGTTACACAGATACGCAGTATTTT.

This clonotype has just a few counts. The CDR3 bases are TGTGCCAGCAGCTTAACCTCAGAGACCCAGTACTTC. Translation gives CASSLTSETQYF. V usage is TRBV7-9 and J usage is TRBJ2-5, with D hard to call. The CDR3 spans 12 residues. Deletions cut 2 bases from V and 4 bases from J, with 5 bases between. In germline, CDR1 is SEHNR, CDR2 FQNEAQ (reference sequence).

This chain joins TRBV12-3 or TRBV12-4 and TRBJ2-7; D perhaps matches TRBD2 (5 bases). The CDR3 loop spans 12 amino acids. The V and J ends lost 0 bases and 9 bases respectively, with 9 bases between them. The DNA for the CDR3 is TGTGCCAGCAGTTTAGCGGGAGTAGGGCAGTACTTC. Protein: CASSLAGVGQYF.

This clonotype was counted at least ten times. This chain joins TRBV27 and TRBJ1-1; 9 positions agree with TRBD1. The trim removed 5 bases at V and 1 base at J, leaving 8 bases unmatched. Germline V gene data show CDR1 as MNHEY and CDR2 as SMNVEV (reference sequence). The CDR3 length is 16 residues. CDR3 loop: CASSTVQGAPNTEAFF. The DNA of the CDR3 is TGTGCCAGCAGTACGGTACAGGGGGCCCCGAACACTGAAGCTTTCTTT.

This sequence joins TRBV5-5 and TRBJ2-5; TRBD1 is a possible D gene (6 bases). Trimming pared 4 bases from V and 5 bases from J, leaving 15 bases between. CDR3 length: 14 residues. CDR1 and CDR2 from the germline V gene are SGHKS and YYEKEE (reference sequence). CDR3 DNA sequence: TGTGCCAGCAGCGTAACAGGGCTTCGGGAGACCCAGTACTTC. It yields the protein CASSVTGLRETQYF.

This clonotype was detected once. This chain joins TRBV5-1 and TRBJ2-4; 8 nucleotides match TRBD1. CDR3 length: 15 residues. CDR1 and CDR2 (germline): SGHRS, YFSETQ. V was clipped by 3 bases and J by 8 bases; unmatched bases: 10. The CDR3, as DNA: TGCGCCAGCAGCTCGCCTCAGGGGGCGCTGGACATTCAGTACTTC. As protein: CASSSPQGALDIQYF.

In this sample, this clonotype turned up many times. The chain carries TRBV20-1 and TRBJ2-7; 10 bases are shared with TRBD2. With V trimmed by 2 bases and J by 2 bases, 9 bases remained unmatched. CDR3 length: 16 amino acids. Germline CDR1 DFQATT, CDR2 SNEGSKA (reference sequence). Here the CDR3 reads CSARHTSGTTPYEQYF. The CDR3 coding sequence is TGCAGTGCTAGACATACTAGCGGGACGACCCCCTACGAGCAGTACTTC.